What follows are 17 T cell receptor beta chains derived from one specimen sequenced in a study of T cell responses to AZD1222 COVID-19 vaccine. Generated by immunoSEQ multiplex PCR, the TCRdb table keeps only in-frame clones and is missing some. Of 100,000 to 150,000 clones listed, about 89% are singletons. The sequencing here drew on peripheral blood, taken on day 0 of AZD1222 vaccination. The receptors were sampled from an adult in good health.

The chain joins TRBV7-2 to TRBJ2-3; D is ambiguous. Germline V lookup: CDR1 SGHTA, CDR2 FQGNSA. The V gene lost 0 bases and the J gene lost 1 base, with 8 bases spanning the gap. The CDR3 is 15 amino acids. The CDR3 DNA reads as TGTGCCAGCAGCTTAGCTGCTAGAGGCACAGATACGCAGTATTTT. Its protein product is CASSLAARGTDTQYF.

CDR3 DNA: TGTGCCATCAGCCAGGACAGAGATACGCAGTATTTT. It codes for CAISQDRDTQYF. The chain has TRBV10-3 and TRBJ2-3, with a tentative D call TRBD1 (6 bases). There are 12 residues in the CDR3. CDR1 and CDR2 from the germline V gene are ENHRY and SYGVKD. V was cut by 6 bases and J by 5 bases, with 9 bases left in between.

The CDR3 bases are TGTGCCAGCAGTGAAAATTCACCCCTCCACTTT. Its translation is CASSENSPLHF. The V call is TRBV6-1, the J call TRBJ1-6; D gene ambiguous. CDR3 length: 11 amino acids. The V gene's germline CDR1 is MNHNS and CDR2 SASEGT. Between the trimmed V and J ends, which lost 2 bases and 7 bases, there was a span of 0 bases.

The chain couples TRBV5-6 to TRBJ2-3; D uncertain. The germline V gene encodes CDR1 SGHDT and CDR2 YYEEEE. The CDR3 has 14 amino acids. Trimming shortened V by 1 base and J by 2 bases, and 8 bases separated the two germline ends. The CDR3 nucleotides read TGTGCCAGCAGCTTGCCGAGGCCCACAGATACGCAGTATTTT. Encoded protein: CASSLPRPTDTQYF.

This rearrangement joins TRBV3-1 (or the pseudogene TRBV3-2) to TRBJ2-2, with D possibly being TRBD2 (6 bases). V was trimmed by 3 bases and J by 0 bases, leaving 8 bases between them. The CDR3 is 15 residues long. Germline CDR1 reads LGHDT; CDR2 reads YNNKEL (reference sequence). The CDR3: CASSQGTSNTGELFF. The CDR3 nucleotides read TGTGCCAGCAGCCAGGGGACTTCGAACACCGGGGAGCTGTTTTTT.

The CDR3 DNA follows: TGTGCCAGCAGCATGGGCGCCGGAAATTCACCCCTCCACTTT. Translating it yields CASSMGAGNSPLHF. This sequence joins TRBV7-9 and TRBJ1-6; D not resolved. This CDR3 has 14 residues. The V end was cut by 5 bases, the J end by 7 bases, with 12 bases between. Germline CDR1 reads SEHNR; CDR2 reads FQNEAQ (reference sequence).

The chain links TRBV6-6 to TRBJ1-6, with a possible D match to TRBD1 (5 bases). V lost 6 bases and J 9 bases, leaving 15 bases between the germline ends. CDR3 length equals 14 residues. The germline CDR1 and CDR2 sequences are MNHNY and SVGAGI (reference sequence). The CDR3 DNA is TGTGCCAGCAGGTCCCGGGACGATCGTTCACCCCTCCACTTT. It translates to CASRSRDDRSPLHF.

Here the CDR3 reads CASSLVGVGQNTGELFF. Written as DNA, the CDR3 is TGTGCCAGCAGCTTAGTGGGAGTCGGACAGAACACCGGGGAGCTGTTTTTT. The rearrangement links TRBV7-2 to TRBJ2-2, with D perhaps assigned TRBD1 or TRBD2 (5 bases each). The CDR3 consists of 17 residues. The V end was cut by 1 base, the J end by 1 base, with 13 bases between. Looked up from germline, CDR1 is SGHTA and CDR2 is FQGNSA.

This clone was found a few times. V is TRBV5-1 and J is TRBJ2-2; no reliable D call. The CDR3 consists of 13 residues. The germline V and J ends were trimmed by 1 base and 1 base, with 2 bases remaining between them. The germline V gene has CDR1 SGHRS and CDR2 YFSETQ. CDR3 residues: CASSLLNTGELFF. The CDR3 DNA sequence: TGCGCCAGCAGCTTGTTGAACACCGGGGAGCTGTTTTTT.

The chain joins TRBV7-8 to TRBJ1-5, with unresolved D. The CDR3 spans 14 residues. Trimming shortened V by 1 base and J by 4 bases, and 8 bases separated the two germline ends. CDR1 is SGHVS, CDR2 FQNEAQ, per germline. The CDR3 bases are TGTGCCAGCAGCTTAGGAGGATGGAATCAGCCCCAGCATTTT. It encodes CASSLGGWNQPQHF.

The gene calls are TRBV19 and TRBJ1-1; D remains unclear. The germline V gene has CDR1 LNHDA and CDR2 SQIVND (reference sequence). The CDR3 length is 11 residues. V lost 6 bases and J 0 bases, leaving 2 bases between the germline ends. The CDR3 region has the DNA TGTGCCAGTAGCGTGAACACTGAAGCTTTCTTT. Translated, it gives CASSVNTEAFF.

V usage is TRBV6-2 or TRBV6-3 and J usage is TRBJ1-2; 9 nucleotides match TRBD1. The CDR3 extends over 13 amino acids. Germline V gene lookup returns CDR1 MNHEY and CDR2 SVGEGT. J was trimmed by 8 bases and V by 5 bases; bases with no gene match: 6. The CDR3 spells CASSPRQGGGYTF. The CDR3 region has the DNA TGTGCCAGCAGTCCGCGACAGGGGGGCGGCTACACCTTC.

The V call is TRBV6-6, the J call TRBJ1-1; perhaps TRBD1 as D (5 bases). There are 12 residues in the CDR3. The V gene's germline CDR1 is MNHNY and CDR2 SVGAGI (reference sequence). Trimming took off 4 bases at V and 7 bases at J, with 10 bases between the two ends. This CDR3 reads CASSSQASEAFF. As DNA, the CDR3 is TGTGCCAGCAGTTCACAGGCGAGTGAAGCTTTCTTT.

This clone has only one observation. The chain uses TRBV5-8 and TRBJ1-2, with unresolved D. Between the trimmed V and J ends, which lost 0 bases and 9 bases, there was a span of 12 bases. Germline assignment: CDR1 SGHTS and CDR2 YDEGEE. The CDR3 contains 13 residues. The CDR3: CASSLVGSGRYTF. CDR3 nucleotides: TGTGCCAGCAGCTTGGTTGGAAGTGGACGCTACACCTTC.

The chain has TRBV2 and TRBJ1-1, with 7 bases fitting TRBD1. The V segment lost 4 bases and the J segment 2 bases; nucleotides outside the gene matches: 7. The CDR3 covers 15 residues. Germline CDR1 and CDR2: SNHLY and FYNNEI. The DNA for the CDR3 is TGTGCCAGCAGTGGACAGGGCGGGGGAAACACTGAAGCTTTCTTT. Translation: CASSGQGGGNTEAFF.

The chain recombines TRBV19 with TRBJ2-3; 7 positions agree with TRBD2. The V segment lost 5 bases and the J segment 1 base; nucleotides outside the gene matches: 6. Germline V lookup: CDR1 LNHDA, CDR2 SQIVND (reference sequence). The CDR3 totals 15 residues. The CDR3 loop reads CASSPWGGGTDTQYF. Written as DNA, the CDR3 is TGTGCCAGTAGTCCCTGGGGAGGGGGCACAGATACGCAGTATTTT.

The rearrangement uses TRBV18 and TRBJ2-1; D possibly corresponds to TRBD2 (6 bases). Germline values: CDR1 KGHSH, CDR2 LQKENI. Trimming removed 6 bases from V and 3 bases from J, with 15 bases in between. The CDR3 consists of 15 residues. This CDR3 is CASSGMGGNYNEQFF. CDR3 bases: TGTGCCAGCTCCGGGATGGGAGGTAACTACAATGAGCAGTTCTTC.